The 15 T cell receptor beta chains below all came from one sample that was sequenced in a study of shared clonotypes between healthy human individuals. Libraries were prepared by immunoSEQ multiplex PCR; TCRdb keeps only in-frame clonotypes and omits some of them. The table lists 950,000 to 1,100,000 clones, roughly 80% of them singletons. Source material: memory CD4+ T cells sorted from blood. The sample's subset: CD45RA-negative fraction. The receptors stem from a man aged 18 to 29 in good health.

The chain is built from TRBV18 and TRBJ2-2; 8 nucleotides align to TRBD1. The junction had 4 bases not matched to a gene; V was cut back by 3 bases and J by 4 bases. Germline V lookup: CDR1 KGHSH, CDR2 LQKENI. There are 15 residues in the CDR3. The CDR3 sequence: CASSPSGTGTGELFF. In DNA, the CDR3 is TGTGCCAGCTCACCCTCAGGGACAGGCACCGGGGAGCTGTTTTTT.

This chain joins TRBV6-5 and TRBJ1-1; D remains ambiguous. Germline values: CDR1 MNHEY, CDR2 SVGAGI. The CDR3 has 14 residues. V dropped 2 bases and J dropped 1 base, with 8 bases sitting between them. This CDR3 reads CASSYDGRNTEAFF. CDR3 DNA: TGTGCCAGCAGTTACGATGGCCGGAACACTGAAGCTTTCTTT.

The genes are TRBV5-1 and TRBJ1-4; TRBD1 matches 7 bases. CDR1 SGHRS and CDR2 YFSETQ come from the germline V gene. The CDR3 contains 16 residues. The V gene end was trimmed by 4 bases and the J gene end by 5 bases; junction bases not matched to a gene: 11. The CDR3 protein is CASSAGQLTSNEKLFF. The CDR3 nucleotides read TGCGCCAGCAGCGCGGGACAGCTGACTAGCAATGAAAAACTGTTTTTT. The full variable domain, with the rest looked up from reference TRBV5-1 and TRBJ1-4, is KAGVTQTPRYLIKTRGQQVTLSCSPISGHRSVSWYQQTPGQGLQFLFEYFSETQRNKGNFPGRFSGRQFSNSRSEMNVSTLELGDSALYLCASSAGQLTSNEKLFFGSGTQLSVL.

The CDR3, as DNA: TGTGCCAGCACGTGGGGCACCCAGCCCCAGCATTTT. Translation gives CASTWGTQPQHF. This chain joins TRBV6-1 and TRBJ1-5; weak D call: TRBD1 (5 bases). This CDR3 spans 12 amino acids. V lost 7 bases, J lost 7 bases, and 11 bases lay in between. From germline, CDR1 is MNHNS and CDR2 SASEGT.

The chain employs TRBV21-1 and TRBJ1-5. TRBV21-1 is a pseudogene segment. The CDR3 spans 16 residues. Here the CDR3 DNA reads TGTGCCAGCGGTAGGCTTCGGGGATATAGCAATCAGCCCCAGCATTTT. Its protein is CASGRLRGYSNQPQHF.

In its sample, this clone was seen once. The chain carries TRBV6-1 and TRBJ2-7; no clear D gene. This CDR3 comprises 14 residues. The germline gives CDR1 MNHNS, CDR2 SASEGT. The V gene lost 4 bases and the J gene lost 5 bases, with 15 bases spanning the gap. CDR3 in amino acids: CASSVGSIWDEQYF. For the CDR3, the DNA is TGTGCCAGCAGTGTGGGCAGCATTTGGGACGAGCAGTACTTC.

The chain has TRBV5-1 and TRBJ2-3; tentatively, D is TRBD2 (6 bases). The CDR3 length is 14 residues. Germline V CDR1 and CDR2: SGHRS, YFSETQ. Trimming removed 4 bases from V and 2 bases from J, with 11 bases in between. CDR3 nucleotide sequence: TGCGCCAGCAGCCCGGGACTGCTCACAGATACGCAGTATTTT. Translated: CASSPGLLTDTQYF.

CDR3 nucleotides: TGTGCCAGCAGCGCGGGGGCCAGGAACACCGGGGAGCTGTTTTTT. Translation: CASSAGARNTGELFF. The rearrangement links TRBV5-4 to TRBJ2-2; D may be TRBD2 (7 bases). The V end lost 4 bases, the J end lost 1 base, and 11 bases lay between the germline ends. Per germline, CDR1 SGHNT and CDR2 YYREEE (reference sequence). This CDR3 has 15 amino acids.

The chain has TRBV4-3 and TRBJ2-5; 8 bases are shared with TRBD2. Judging by the DNA end, TRBJ2-7 fits better; the J call may be wrong. Germline lookup yields CDR1 LGHNA and CDR2 YSLEER. The CDR3 length is 16 residues. CDR3 coding DNA: TGCGCCAGCAGCCAAGTAGGTACTAGCGGCGGTTACGAGCAGTACTTC. This gives the protein CASSQVGTSGGYEQYF.

The rearrangement uses TRBV28 and TRBJ2-3, with D possibly called TRBD1 or TRBD2 (6 bases each). Between the trimmed V and J ends, which lost 2 bases and 1 base, there was a span of 13 bases. The germline CDR1 and CDR2 sequences are MDHEN and SYDVKM. The CDR3 length is 16 residues. The chain's CDR3 is CASSLTGGPGTDTQYF. CDR3 coding DNA: TGTGCCAGCAGTTTAACCGGGGGCCCGGGCACAGATACGCAGTATTTT.

The chain uses TRBV4-1 and TRBJ2-5, with 7 bases that match TRBD1. Germline V gene data show CDR1 as MGHRA and CDR2 as YSYEKL. This CDR3 is built from 15 residues. V lost 4 bases to trimming and J lost 0 bases; unmatched junction nucleotides: 5. CDR3 DNA sequence: TGCGCCAGCAGCCGGGACGGGACAGACCAAGAGACCCAGTACTTC. Residues: CASSRDGTDQETQYF.

The DNA for the CDR3 is TGTGCCAGTAGTCTCCGGACAAGTGGCGGCTACACCTTC. Encoded protein: CASSLRTSGGYTF. The genes are TRBV19 and TRBJ1-2, with a possible D match to TRBD1 (5 bases). The V end was cut by 5 bases, the J end by 8 bases, with 15 bases between. This CDR3 comprises 13 residues. Per germline, CDR1 LNHDA and CDR2 SQIVND (reference sequence).

The gene calls are TRBV14 and TRBJ2-2; either TRBD1 or TRBD2 may fit D (6 bases each). The CDR3 is 15 amino acids. V lost 4 bases, J lost 7 bases, and 16 bases lay in between. Germline CDR1 is SGHDN and CDR2 is FVKESK. CDR3 DNA sequence: TGTGCCAGCAGCCTGCTAGGGGGGCGCAACGGGGAGCTGTTTTTT. Protein sequence: CASSLLGGRNGELFF.

Points on this clone: The same CDR3 arises from other DNA sequences in this sample as well. This chain connects TRBV7-2 to TRBJ2-5; D perhaps matches TRBD2 (7 bases). V was pared by 0 bases and J by 5 bases, with 10 bases between. The V gene's germline CDR1 is SGHTA and CDR2 FQGNSA. The CDR3 totals 14 residues. The CDR3 sequence is CASSLAGGPETQYF. The DNA for the CDR3 is TGTGCCAGCAGCTTAGCGGGGGGGCCTGAGACCCAGTACTTC.

The rearrangement links TRBV5-1 to TRBJ1-4; D perhaps matches TRBD1 (5 bases). Germline CDR1 and CDR2: SGHRS and YFSETQ. Deletions cut 4 bases from V and 3 bases from J, with 13 bases between. The CDR3 has 15 amino acids. The CDR3 spells CASSPQGWPNEKLFF. In nucleotides, the CDR3 is TGCGCCAGCAGCCCTCAGGGTTGGCCTAATGAAAAACTGTTTTTT.